The 26 T cell receptor beta chains reported below all come from one sample, sequenced in a study of TIL therapy for anti-PD-1-resistant metastatic lung cancer. Described time point: pre-treatment sample, taken before nivolumab and TIL therapy. This was the immunoSEQ v3 assay. Only in-frame clones appear in the TCRdb table, and some are missing; sequencing was by immunoSEQ multiplex PCR. The sample consists of more than 45,000 clones, roughly 80% of them appearing once. The material was blood, obtained at baseline. The receptors shown here come from a person between 25 and 80 years old with non-small cell lung cancer.

This chain uses TRBV5-1 with TRBJ1-2, with D maybe TRBD1 (5 bases). The germline V gene encodes CDR1 SGHRS and CDR2 YFSETQ. The V end lost 2 bases, the J end lost 6 bases, and 11 bases lay between the germline ends. The CDR3 length is 13 residues. CDR3 residues: CASSFLDRNGYTF. CDR3 DNA: TGCGCCAGCAGCTTCCTCGACAGAAATGGCTACACCTTC.

This clone came up a few times. J is TRBJ1-4 and V is TRBV30, with no clear D. Trimming pared 3 bases from V and 5 bases from J, leaving 10 bases between. The germline V gene encodes CDR1 GTSNPN and CDR2 SVGIG (reference sequence). The CDR3 is 13 amino acids. The DNA of the CDR3 is TGTGCCTGGAGCCCGGGCAGAAATGAAAAACTGTTTTTT. Translated, it gives CAWSPGRNEKLFF. Based on the CDR3 plus reference TRBV30 and TRBJ1-4, the full variable domain is SQTIHQWPATLVQPVGSPLSLECTVEGTSNPNLYWYRQAAGRGLQLLFYSVGIGQISSEVPQNLSASRPQDRQFILSSKKLLLSDSGFYLCAWSPGRNEKLFFGSGTQLSVL.

The chain employs TRBV7-9 and TRBJ2-2, with D possibly TRBD1 on 5 matching bases. Per the germline V gene, CDR1 is SEHNR and CDR2 is FQNEAQ (reference sequence). The CDR3 loop spans 15 amino acids. V was clipped by 8 bases and J by 3 bases, with 16 bases between them. As DNA, the CDR3 is TGTGCCAGCGGCCGGAAGCAGGGTCACACCGGGGAGCTGTTTTTT. It is translated as CASGRKQGHTGELFF.

The chain joins TRBV30 to TRBJ2-3; D is ambiguous. CDR3 length: 12 residues. Trimming removed 4 bases from V and 3 bases from J, with 8 bases in between. Germline CDR1 is GTSNPN and CDR2 is SVGIG (reference sequence). The CDR3 DNA reads TGTGCCTGGATCCGACGGACAGATACGCAGTATTTT. Its protein is CAWIRRTDTQYF.

The genes are TRBV7-2 and TRBJ2-1, with a tentative D call TRBD2 (5 bases). V shed 4 bases and J shed 3 bases, with 13 bases lying between them. The CDR3 consists of 15 residues. Germline V gives CDR1 SGHTA, CDR2 FQGNSA. The CDR3 spells CASSSALLGYNEQFF. Here the CDR3 DNA reads TGTGCCAGCAGCTCCGCTTTACTAGGCTACAATGAGCAGTTCTTC.

This sequence joins TRBV28 and TRBJ2-5, with 7 bases matching TRBD1. The CDR3 extends over 13 amino acids. Germline V gives CDR1 MDHEN, CDR2 SYDVKM. The J segment lost 3 bases and the V segment lost 8 bases, leaving 6 bases of the junction unmatched. The DNA for the CDR3 is TGTGCCAGCCATGGGACAGATAAAGAGACCCAGTACTTC. It specifies CASHGTDKETQYF.

V is TRBV5-1 and J is TRBJ1-4; weak D call: TRBD1 (6 bases). CDR3 length: 16 residues. The ends were cut back, 2 bases at V and 2 bases at J, with 13 bases in the middle. Germline CDR1 is SGHRS and CDR2 is YFSETQ. The CDR3 DNA sequence: TGCGCCAGCAGCTTTGATGTGGGGGCGACTAATGAAAAACTGTTTTTT. Translation gives CASSFDVGATNEKLFF.

This chain connects TRBV27 to TRBJ1-6, with 7 bases lining up with TRBD1. The CDR3 contains 14 residues. The ends lost 4 bases at V and 10 bases at J; junction bases unmatched: 7. Germline V gene sequence: CDR1 MNHEY, CDR2 SMNVEV (reference sequence). The CDR3, as DNA: TGTGCCAGCAGTTATGCACAGGGGTGGTCACCCCTCCACTTT. It translates to CASSYAQGWSPLHF.

This clone occurred a few times. V is TRBV2 and J is TRBJ1-4; weak D call: TRBD1 (6 bases). Germline values: CDR1 SNHLY, CDR2 FYNNEI. The CDR3 consists of 11 residues. V lost 4 bases and J 11 bases, leaving 8 bases between the germline ends. Written as DNA, the CDR3 is TGTGCCAGCAGTGTGGGGGCGAAACTGTTTTTT. It is translated as CASSVGAKLFF.

The chain is built from TRBV7-2 and TRBJ2-1, with D tentatively TRBD1 or TRBD2 (5 bases each). There are 13 residues in the CDR3. Per the germline V gene, CDR1 is SGHTA and CDR2 is FQGNSA. V lost 5 bases to trimming and J lost 9 bases, with 14 bases between them. This chain's CDR3 is CASSPGLQVEQFF. DNA for the CDR3: TGTGCCAGCAGCCCGGGGCTGCAGGTTGAGCAGTTCTTC. Supplemented by reference TRBV7-2 and TRBJ2-1, the full variable domain reads GAGVSQSPSNKVTEKGKDVELRCDPISGHTALYWYRQSLGQGLEFLIYFQGNSAPDKSGLPSDRFSAERTGGSVSTLTIQRTQQEDSAVYLCASSPGLQVEQFFGPGTRLTVL.

The chain couples TRBV10-3 to TRBJ1-2, with D unclear. CDR1 and CDR2 (germline): ENHRY, SYGVKD. Trimming pared 3 bases from V and 4 bases from J, leaving 6 bases between. This CDR3 contains 12 residues. The CDR3 region has the DNA TGTGCCATCAGTGATGAGGGCTATGGCTACACCTTC. It translates to CAISDEGYGYTF.

The V and J genes are TRBV10-3 and TRBJ1-1; the D is unclear. CDR3 length: 14 residues. CDR1 and CDR2 (germline): ENHRY, SYGVKD. The V gene lost 7 bases and the J gene lost 0 bases, with 12 bases spanning the gap. CDR3 residues: CAITTTGLNTEAFF. The CDR3 nucleotides read TGTGCCATCACAACGACGGGTTTGAACACTGAAGCTTTCTTT.

This clone showed up just once. This chain uses TRBV7-3 with TRBJ2-2; D gene ambiguous. This CDR3 region has 14 residues. Trimming pared 5 bases from V and 0 bases from J, leaving 7 bases between. Germline values: CDR1 SGHTA, CDR2 FQGTGA. CDR3 nucleotides: TGTGCCAGCAGCCGTAACTCGAACACCGGGGAGCTGTTTTTT. This codes for CASSRNSNTGELFF.

This clone was picked up one time. The CDR3 loop reads CATTSRVREGETQYF. The CDR3 DNA is TGTGCCACCACCTCCCGAGTCCGGGAGGGGGAGACCCAGTACTTC. The rearrangement joins TRBV15 to TRBJ2-5; 8 bases align to TRBD2. V was clipped by 7 bases and J by 5 bases; unmatched bases: 12. This CDR3 has 15 residues. Germline V gives CDR1 LNHNV, CDR2 YYDKDF (reference sequence).

This clone occurred a few times. The V call is TRBV7-9, the J call TRBJ2-5; 9 positions match TRBD1. Unmatched junction bases numbered 5, after V lost 5 bases and J lost 4 bases. The length of the CDR3 is 14 residues. From germline, CDR1 is SEHNR and CDR2 FQNEAQ (reference sequence). Here the CDR3 DNA reads TGTGCCAGCAGCGTCAGACAGGGGGGAGAGACCCAGTACTTC. As protein: CASSVRQGGETQYF.

V gene TRBV4-3 combines with J gene TRBJ2-3, with TRBD1 matching over 7 bases. Germline CDR1 and CDR2: LGHNA and YSLEER. This CDR3 is 17 amino acids long. The J segment lost 0 bases and the V segment lost 0 bases, leaving 6 bases of the junction unmatched. The CDR3 DNA reads TGCGCCAGCAGCCAAGATTTACAGGGGTCTAGCACAGATACGCAGTATTTT. Protein sequence: CASSQDLQGSSTDTQYF.

V and J are TRBV6-5 and TRBJ2-7; 9 bases are shared with TRBD1. Trimming cost V 0 bases and J 3 bases; bases outside gene matches: 3. Germline V gives CDR1 MNHEY, CDR2 SVGAGI. The CDR3 has 15 amino acids. The CDR3 DNA reads as TGTGCCAGCAGTTACTCGGACAGGGGAGGCTACGAGCAGTACTTC. Its protein is CASSYSDRGGYEQYF.

This CDR3 is CSVEGEVSGNTIYF. In DNA form, the CDR3 reads TGCAGCGTTGAAGGGGAGGTCTCTGGAAACACCATATATTTT. The chain carries TRBV29-1 and TRBJ1-3; D remains ambiguous. Germline V CDR1 and CDR2: SQVTM, ANQGSEA. The V and J ends lost 1 base and 0 bases respectively, with 7 bases between them. The length of the CDR3 is 14 residues.

The chain is built from TRBV7-2 and TRBJ1-2, with no clear D. With 3 bases removed from V and 4 bases from J, the gap between germline ends came to 12 bases. Germline V gives CDR1 SGHTA, CDR2 FQGNSA. The CDR3 sequence is 14 residues long. The CDR3 sequence is CASSFSTGSYGYTF. The CDR3 DNA reads TGTGCCAGCAGCTTCTCTACCGGCAGCTATGGCTACACCTTC.

The rearrangement uses TRBV5-1 and TRBJ1-2, with a tentative D call TRBD1 (5 bases). The CDR3 covers 14 residues. CDR1 and CDR2 (germline): SGHRS, YFSETQ. Trimming left V 2 bases short and J 3 bases short, with 11 bases between. In nucleotides, the CDR3 is TGCGCCAGCAGCTTCACAGGAGAACACTATGGCTACACCTTC. Residues: CASSFTGEHYGYTF.

V is TRBV4-3 and J is TRBJ2-1; 12 bases line up with TRBD1. V shed 1 base and J 7 bases; nucleotides not matched to a gene: 5. Germline CDR1 is LGHNA and CDR2 is YSLEER. CDR3 length equals 16 residues. CDR3 sequence (DNA): TGCGCCAGCAGCCAAGGGGGACAGGGGGCGCGGAATGAGCAGTTCTTC. Amino acid sequence: CASSQGGQGARNEQFF.

This chain connects TRBV18 to TRBJ2-6, with 7 nucleotides matching TRBD2. This CDR3 is built from 18 residues. V trimming: 3 bases; J trimming: 1 base; junction bases outside the gene matches: 9. Germline V gene data show CDR1 as KGHSH and CDR2 as LQKENI. Written as DNA, the CDR3 is TGTGCCAGCTCACCTCGTTCGCGGGAGTTATCTGGGGCCAACGTCCTGACTTTC. Translated, it gives CASSPRSRELSGANVLTF.

J is TRBJ2-7 and V is TRBV28, with 8 bases identical to TRBD1. Losses at the gene ends were 5 bases for V and 1 base for J; bases not matched to a gene: 7. The CDR3 loop spans 15 amino acids. Germline assignment: CDR1 MDHEN and CDR2 SYDVKM. The CDR3 region has the DNA TGTGCCAGCAGTGCTCCCGGGACAGGATCCTACGAGCAGTACTTC. Encoded protein: CASSAPGTGSYEQYF.

V and J are TRBV5-1 and TRBJ1-5, with D tentatively TRBD1 (5 bases). Germline values: CDR1 SGHRS, CDR2 YFSETQ. Trimming pared 4 bases from V and 1 base from J, leaving 15 bases between. The CDR3 runs to 16 residues. The CDR3 spells CASSQGHGDSNQPQHF. The CDR3 nucleotides are TGCGCCAGCAGCCAAGGACATGGGGACAGCAATCAGCCCCAGCATTTT. The whole variable domain, remainder taken from reference TRBV5-1 and TRBJ1-5, is KAGVTQTPRYLIKTRGQQVTLSCSPISGHRSVSWYQQTPGQGLQFLFEYFSETQRNKGNFPGRFSGRQFSNSRSEMNVSTLELGDSALYLCASSQGHGDSNQPQHFGDGTRLSIL.

The chain joins TRBV7-2 to TRBJ2-7, with D possibly matching TRBD2 (5 bases). CDR1 and CDR2 from the germline V gene are SGHTA and FQGNSA. CDR3 length: 14 residues. V was clipped by 5 bases and J by 2 bases, with 13 bases between them. This chain's CDR3 is CASSAFGVPYEQYF. The CDR3 DNA sequence: TGTGCCAGCAGCGCCTTCGGGGTCCCCTACGAGCAGTACTTC.

This rearrangement joins TRBV4-3 to TRBJ1-1; tentative D call: TRBD1 (5 bases). This CDR3 contains 13 residues. V was cut by 2 bases and J by 3 bases, with 7 bases left in between. The V gene's germline CDR1 is LGHNA and CDR2 YSLEER. The CDR3 DNA reads as TGCGCCAGCAGCCAACCAGGGTACACTGAAGCTTTCTTT. Its protein is CASSQPGYTEAFF.